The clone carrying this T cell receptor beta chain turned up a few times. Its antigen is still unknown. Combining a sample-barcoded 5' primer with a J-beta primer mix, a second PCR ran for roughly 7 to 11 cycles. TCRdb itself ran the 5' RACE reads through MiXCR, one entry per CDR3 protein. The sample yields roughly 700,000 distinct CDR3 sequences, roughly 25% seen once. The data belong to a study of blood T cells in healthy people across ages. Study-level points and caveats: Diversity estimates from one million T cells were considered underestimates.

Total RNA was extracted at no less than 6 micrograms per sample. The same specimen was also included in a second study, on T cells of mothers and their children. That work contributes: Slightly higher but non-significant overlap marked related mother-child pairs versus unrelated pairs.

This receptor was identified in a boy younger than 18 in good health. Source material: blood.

CDR3 sequence reads: CASTTLGDVAYNEQFF. CDR3 nucleotide sequence: TGTGCCAGCACCACCCTAGGGGACGTAGCATACAATGAGCAGTTCTTC. The V call is TRBV11-2, the J call TRBJ2-1; either TRBD1 or TRBD2 may fit D (5 bases each). CDR3 size: 16 residues. In germline, CDR1 is SGHAT, CDR2 FQNNGV. Trimming removed 7 bases from V and 4 bases from J, with 20 bases in between.